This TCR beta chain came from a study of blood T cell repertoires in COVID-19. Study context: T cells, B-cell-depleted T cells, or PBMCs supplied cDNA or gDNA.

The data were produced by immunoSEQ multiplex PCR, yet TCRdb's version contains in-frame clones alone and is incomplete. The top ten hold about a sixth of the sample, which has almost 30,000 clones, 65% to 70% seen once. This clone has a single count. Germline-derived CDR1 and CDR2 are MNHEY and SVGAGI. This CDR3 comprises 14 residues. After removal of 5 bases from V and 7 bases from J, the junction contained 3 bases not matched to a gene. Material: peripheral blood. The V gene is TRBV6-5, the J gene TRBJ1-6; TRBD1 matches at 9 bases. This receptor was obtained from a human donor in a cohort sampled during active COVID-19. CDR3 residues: CASSRDRENSPLHF. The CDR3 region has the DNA TGTGCCAGCAGTCGGGACAGGGAAAATTCACCCCTCCACTTT.